This T cell receptor (beta chain) was recorded in a study of identical twins. Remarks on this clonotype: Its specificity is unknown.

General study points: Partial confounding of zero-insertion analyses by invariant MAIT and iNKT cells was possible.

The CDR3 totals 15 residues. The germline V gene has CDR1 SGHRS and CDR2 YFSETQ. Losses at the gene ends were 4 bases for V and 2 bases for J; bases not matched to a gene: 7. TCRdb processed the 5' RACE reads anew with MiXCR; each CDR3 protein has one entry. The sample has 210,000 or so distinct CDR3 sequences; about 15% are singletons. The same data also contributed to another study, on T cells expressing NK-cell markers.

This chain connects TRBV5-1 to TRBJ1-1; 8 bases line up with TRBD1. The receptor's source is a woman younger than 35 in good health. The sequencing sample was made of CD8+ T cells sorted from blood. In DNA, the CDR3 is TGCGCCAGCAGCAGGGGCAGGGGGCCTAACACTGAAGCTTTCTTT. Translated, it gives CASSRGRGPNTEAFF.